This T cell receptor (beta chain) was identified in a study of control samples from healthy donors and cancer patients. The germline CDR1 and CDR2 sequences are LNHDA and SQIVND (reference sequence). Trimming took 5 bases from V and 0 from J; bases not matched to a gene: 11. The CDR3 runs to 18 residues. Profiled with immunoSEQ multiplex PCR; TCRdb holds only in-frame clones, not every one. The sample contains more than 95,000 clones, roughly 87% of which appear only once. Sequenced: blood. The clonotype originates from a man between 18 and 35 years old in good health. The gene calls are TRBV19 and TRBJ1-4; the match to TRBD1 covers 8 bases. The CDR3 DNA is TGTGCCAGTAGTGTCGACAGGGGCGCCAGTGCAACTAATGAAAAACTGTTTTTT. Protein: CASSVDRGASATNEKLFF.